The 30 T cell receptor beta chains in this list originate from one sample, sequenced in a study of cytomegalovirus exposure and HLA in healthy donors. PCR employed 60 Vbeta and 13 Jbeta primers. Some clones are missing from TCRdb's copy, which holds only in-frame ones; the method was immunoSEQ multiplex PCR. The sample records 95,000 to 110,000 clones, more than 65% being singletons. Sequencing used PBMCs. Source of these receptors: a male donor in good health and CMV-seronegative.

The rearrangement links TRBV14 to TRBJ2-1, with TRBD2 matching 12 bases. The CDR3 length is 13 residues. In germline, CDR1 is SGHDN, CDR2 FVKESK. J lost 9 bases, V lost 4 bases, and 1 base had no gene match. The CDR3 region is CASSPLAGGEQFF. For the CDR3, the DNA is TGTGCCAGCAGCCCACTAGCGGGAGGTGAGCAGTTCTTC. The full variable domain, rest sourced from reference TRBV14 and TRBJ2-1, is EAGVTQFPSHSVIEKGQTVTLRCDPISGHDNLYWYRRVMGKEIKFLLHFVKESKQDESGMPNNRFLAERTGGTYSTLKVQPAELEDSGVYFCASSPLAGGEQFFGPGTRLTVL.

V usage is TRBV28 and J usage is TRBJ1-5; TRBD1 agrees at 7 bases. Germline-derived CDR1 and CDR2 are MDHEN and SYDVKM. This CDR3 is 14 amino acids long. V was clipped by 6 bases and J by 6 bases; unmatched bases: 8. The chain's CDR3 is CASRRQGQGQPQHF. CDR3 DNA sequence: TGTGCCAGCAGAAGACAGGGTCAGGGTCAGCCCCAGCATTTT.

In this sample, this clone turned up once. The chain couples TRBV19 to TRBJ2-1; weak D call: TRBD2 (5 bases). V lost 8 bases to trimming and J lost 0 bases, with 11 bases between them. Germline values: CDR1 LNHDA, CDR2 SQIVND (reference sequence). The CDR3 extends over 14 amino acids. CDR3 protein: CASAISDSYNEQFF. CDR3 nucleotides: TGTGCCAGTGCCATTAGCGACTCCTACAATGAGCAGTTCTTC.

The CDR3 DNA follows: TGTGCCAGCAGTACCCACAGGGGTACCGGGGAGCTGTTTTTT. This gives the protein CASSTHRGTGELFF. This chain links TRBV6-1 with TRBJ2-2; 7 nucleotides align to TRBD1. The CDR3 has 14 amino acids. Germline V lookup: CDR1 MNHNS, CDR2 SASEGT. V lost 5 bases and J lost 5; bases outside the gene matches: 5.

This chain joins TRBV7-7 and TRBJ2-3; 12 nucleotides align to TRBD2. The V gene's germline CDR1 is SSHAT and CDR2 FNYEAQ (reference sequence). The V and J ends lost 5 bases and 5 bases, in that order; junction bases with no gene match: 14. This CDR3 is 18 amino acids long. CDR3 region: CASSRGRASGRAQDTQYF. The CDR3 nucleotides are TGTGCCAGCAGCCGGGGGCGGGCTAGCGGGAGGGCGCAAGATACGCAGTATTTT.

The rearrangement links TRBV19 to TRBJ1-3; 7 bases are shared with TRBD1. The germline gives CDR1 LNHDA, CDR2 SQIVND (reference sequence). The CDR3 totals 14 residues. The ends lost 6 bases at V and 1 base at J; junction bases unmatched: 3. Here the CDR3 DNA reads TGTGCCAGTAGGAACAGGGGTTCTGGAAACACCATATATTTT. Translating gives CASRNRGSGNTIYF. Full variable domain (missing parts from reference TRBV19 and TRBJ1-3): DGGITQSPKYLFRKEGQNVTLSCEQNLNHDAMYWYRQDPGQGLRLIYYSQIVNDFQKGDIAEGYSVSREKKESFPLTVTSAQKNPTAFYLCASRNRGSGNTIYFGEGSWLTVV.

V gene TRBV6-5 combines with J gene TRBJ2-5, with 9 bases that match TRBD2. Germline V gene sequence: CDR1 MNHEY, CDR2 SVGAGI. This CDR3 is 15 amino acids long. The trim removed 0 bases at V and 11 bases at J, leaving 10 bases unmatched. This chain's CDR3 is CASSYSSGRTLEQYF. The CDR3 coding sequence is TGTGCCAGCAGTTACTCGAGCGGGAGGACCCTGGAGCAGTACTTC.

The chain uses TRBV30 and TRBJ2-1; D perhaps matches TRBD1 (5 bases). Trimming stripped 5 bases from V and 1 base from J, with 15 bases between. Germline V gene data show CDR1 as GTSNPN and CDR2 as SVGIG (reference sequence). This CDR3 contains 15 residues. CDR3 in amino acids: CAWGPQGSSYNEQFF. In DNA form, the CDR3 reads TGTGCCTGGGGTCCTCAGGGTTCGTCCTACAATGAGCAGTTCTTC.

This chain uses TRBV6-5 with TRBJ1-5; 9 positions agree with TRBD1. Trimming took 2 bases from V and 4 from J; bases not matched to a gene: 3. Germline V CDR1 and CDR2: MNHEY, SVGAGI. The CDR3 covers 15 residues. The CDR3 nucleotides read TGTGCCAGCAGTTACCGGACAGGGGATAATCAGCCCCAGCATTTT. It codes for CASSYRTGDNQPQHF.

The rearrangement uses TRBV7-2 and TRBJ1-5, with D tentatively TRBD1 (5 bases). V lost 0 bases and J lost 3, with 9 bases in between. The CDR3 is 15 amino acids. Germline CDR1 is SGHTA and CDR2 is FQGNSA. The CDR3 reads CASSLAGGTNQPQHF. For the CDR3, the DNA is TGTGCCAGCAGCTTAGCGGGGGGGACCAATCAGCCCCAGCATTTT. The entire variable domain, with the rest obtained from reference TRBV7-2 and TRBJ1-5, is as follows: GAGVSQSPSNKVTEKGKDVELRCDPISGHTALYWYRQSLGQGLEFLIYFQGNSAPDKSGLPSDRFSAERTGGSVSTLTIQRTQQEDSAVYLCASSLAGGTNQPQHFGDGTRLSIL.

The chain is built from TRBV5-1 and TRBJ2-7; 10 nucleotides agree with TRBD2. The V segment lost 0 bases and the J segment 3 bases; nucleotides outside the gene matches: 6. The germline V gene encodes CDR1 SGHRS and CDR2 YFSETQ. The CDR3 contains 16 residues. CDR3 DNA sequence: TGCGCCAGCAGCTTGGGGTCTAGCGGGAGCTACTACGAGCAGTACTTC. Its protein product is CASSLGSSGSYYEQYF.

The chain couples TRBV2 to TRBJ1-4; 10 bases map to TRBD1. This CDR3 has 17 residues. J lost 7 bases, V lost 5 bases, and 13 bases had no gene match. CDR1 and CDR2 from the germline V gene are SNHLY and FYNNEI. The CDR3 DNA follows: TGTGCCAGCAGTATCTCCAGCCGACAGGGGGCTGTTGAAAAACTGTTTTTT. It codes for CASSISSRQGAVEKLFF.

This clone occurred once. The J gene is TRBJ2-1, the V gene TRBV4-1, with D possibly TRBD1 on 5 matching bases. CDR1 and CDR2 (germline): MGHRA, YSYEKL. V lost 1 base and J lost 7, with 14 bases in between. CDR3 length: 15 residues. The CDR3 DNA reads TGCGCCAGCAGCCAAGGGACCCTGGGGCCGAATGAGCAGTTCTTC. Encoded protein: CASSQGTLGPNEQFF.

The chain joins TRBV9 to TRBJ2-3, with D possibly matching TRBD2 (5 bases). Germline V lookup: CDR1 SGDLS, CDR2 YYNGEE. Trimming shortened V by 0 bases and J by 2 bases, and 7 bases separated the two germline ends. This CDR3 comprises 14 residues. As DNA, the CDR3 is TGTGCCAGCAGCGTAGGAGGGTTCACAGATACGCAGTATTTT. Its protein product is CASSVGGFTDTQYF.

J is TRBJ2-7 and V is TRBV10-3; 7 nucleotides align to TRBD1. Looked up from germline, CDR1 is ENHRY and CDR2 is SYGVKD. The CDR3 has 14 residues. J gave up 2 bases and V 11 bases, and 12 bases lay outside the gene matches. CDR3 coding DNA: TGTGCCTCGTCGGCCGGGACAGCCACCTACGAGCAGTACTTC. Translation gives CASSAGTATYEQYF.

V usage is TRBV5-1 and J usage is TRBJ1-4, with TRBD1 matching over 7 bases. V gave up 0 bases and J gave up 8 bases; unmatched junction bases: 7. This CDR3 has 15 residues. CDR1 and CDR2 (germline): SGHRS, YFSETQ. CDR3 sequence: CASSLVEQGNEKLFF. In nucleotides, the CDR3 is TGCGCCAGCAGCTTGGTAGAACAGGGGAACGAAAAACTGTTTTTT. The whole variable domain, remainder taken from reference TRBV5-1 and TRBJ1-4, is KAGVTQTPRYLIKTRGQQVTLSCSPISGHRSVSWYQQTPGQGLQFLFEYFSETQRNKGNFPGRFSGRQFSNSRSEMNVSTLELGDSALYLCASSLVEQGNEKLFFGSGTQLSVL.

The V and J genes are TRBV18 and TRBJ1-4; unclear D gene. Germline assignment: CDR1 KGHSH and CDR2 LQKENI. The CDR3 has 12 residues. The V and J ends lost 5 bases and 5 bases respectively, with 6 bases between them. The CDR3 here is CASSFPNEKLFF. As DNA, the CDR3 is TGTGCCAGCTCATTCCCAAATGAAAAACTGTTTTTT.

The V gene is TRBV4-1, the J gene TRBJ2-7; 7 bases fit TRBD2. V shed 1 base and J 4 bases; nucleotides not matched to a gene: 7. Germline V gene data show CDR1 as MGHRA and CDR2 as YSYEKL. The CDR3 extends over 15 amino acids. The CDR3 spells CASSQAPAGRYEQYF. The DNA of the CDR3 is TGCGCCAGCAGCCAAGCTCCAGCGGGACGATACGAGCAGTACTTC.

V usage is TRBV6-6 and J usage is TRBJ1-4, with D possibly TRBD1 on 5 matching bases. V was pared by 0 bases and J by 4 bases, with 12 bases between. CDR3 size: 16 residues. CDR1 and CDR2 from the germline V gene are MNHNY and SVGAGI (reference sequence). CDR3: CASSYSPYRFNEKLFF. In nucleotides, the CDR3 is TGTGCCAGCAGTTACTCGCCGTACAGGTTTAATGAAAAACTGTTTTTT.

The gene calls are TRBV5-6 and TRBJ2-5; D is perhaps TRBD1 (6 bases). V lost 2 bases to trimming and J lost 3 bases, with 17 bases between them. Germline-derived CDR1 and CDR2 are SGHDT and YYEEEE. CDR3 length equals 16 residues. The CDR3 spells CASSFLSQGLEETQYF. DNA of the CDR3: TGTGCCAGCAGCTTTCTTTCGCAGGGGCTTGAAGAGACCCAGTACTTC.

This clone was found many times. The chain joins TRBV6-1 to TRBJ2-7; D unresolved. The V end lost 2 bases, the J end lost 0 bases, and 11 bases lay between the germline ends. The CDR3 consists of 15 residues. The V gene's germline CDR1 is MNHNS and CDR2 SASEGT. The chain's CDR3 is CASSEMSASSYEQYF. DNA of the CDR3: TGTGCCAGCAGTGAAATGAGCGCCAGCTCCTACGAGCAGTACTTC.

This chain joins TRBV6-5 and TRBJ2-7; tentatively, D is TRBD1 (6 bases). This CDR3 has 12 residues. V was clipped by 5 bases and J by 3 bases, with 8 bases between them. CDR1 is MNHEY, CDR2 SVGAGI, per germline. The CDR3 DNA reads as TGTGCCAGCAGTATGGACAGCTACGAGCAGTACTTC. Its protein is CASSMDSYEQYF.

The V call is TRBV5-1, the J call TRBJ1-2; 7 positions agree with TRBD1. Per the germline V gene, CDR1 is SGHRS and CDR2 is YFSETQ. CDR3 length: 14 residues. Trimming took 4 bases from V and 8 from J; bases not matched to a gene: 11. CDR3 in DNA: TGCGCCAGCAGCCCCGGGACAGCCGACGGCGGCTACACCTTC. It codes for CASSPGTADGGYTF.

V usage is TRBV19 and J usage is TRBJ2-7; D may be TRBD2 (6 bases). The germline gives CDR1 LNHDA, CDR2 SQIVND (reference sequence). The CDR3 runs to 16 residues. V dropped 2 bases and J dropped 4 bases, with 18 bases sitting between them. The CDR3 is CASSIYSGAASYEQYF. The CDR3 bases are TGTGCCAGTAGTATATATAGCGGAGCAGCCTCTTACGAGCAGTACTTC.

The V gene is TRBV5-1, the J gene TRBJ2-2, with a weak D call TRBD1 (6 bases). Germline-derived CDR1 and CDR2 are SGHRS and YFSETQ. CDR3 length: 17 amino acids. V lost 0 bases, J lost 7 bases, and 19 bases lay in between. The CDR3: CASSLDGPGVRDGELFF. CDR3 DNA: TGCGCCAGCAGCTTGGATGGTCCAGGGGTTAGGGACGGGGAGCTGTTTTTT.

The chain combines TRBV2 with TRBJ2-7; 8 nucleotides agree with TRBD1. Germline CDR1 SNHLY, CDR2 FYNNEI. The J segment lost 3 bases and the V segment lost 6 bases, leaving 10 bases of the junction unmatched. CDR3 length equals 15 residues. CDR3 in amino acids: CASRGDRLILYEQYF. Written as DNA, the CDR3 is TGTGCCAGCAGAGGGGACAGGTTGATTCTCTACGAGCAGTACTTC.

CDR3 region: CASKPHPGQYNEQFF. The CDR3 DNA sequence: TGTGCCAGCAAACCTCATCCGGGACAGTACAATGAGCAGTTCTTC. The rearrangement links TRBV27 to TRBJ2-1; 7 nucleotides line up with TRBD1. This CDR3 contains 15 residues. Germline assignment: CDR1 MNHEY and CDR2 SMNVEV (reference sequence). Unmatched junction bases numbered 10, after V lost 7 bases and J lost 4 bases.

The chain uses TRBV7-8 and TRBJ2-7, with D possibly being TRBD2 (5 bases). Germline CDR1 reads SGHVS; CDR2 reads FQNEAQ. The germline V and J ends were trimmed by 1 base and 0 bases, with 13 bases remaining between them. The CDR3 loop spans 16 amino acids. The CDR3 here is CASSLGLLGSSYEQYF. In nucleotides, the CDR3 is TGTGCCAGCAGCTTAGGGCTCTTAGGGAGCTCCTACGAGCAGTACTTC.

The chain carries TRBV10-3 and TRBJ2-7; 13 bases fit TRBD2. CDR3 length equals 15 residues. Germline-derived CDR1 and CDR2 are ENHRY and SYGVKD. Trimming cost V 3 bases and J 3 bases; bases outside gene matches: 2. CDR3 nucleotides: TGTGCCATCAGTGACAGGACTAGCGGGAGCTACGAGCAGTACTTC. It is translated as CAISDRTSGSYEQYF.

In nucleotides, the CDR3 is TGTGCCAGCAGTTTAAGGAGACAGGGACCCTACGAGCAGTACTTC. Amino acid sequence: CASSLRRQGPYEQYF. This chain connects TRBV27 to TRBJ2-7, with 7 nucleotides matching TRBD1. This CDR3 is 15 amino acids long. The junction had 6 bases not matched to a gene; V was cut back by 2 bases and J by 2 bases. Germline CDR1 and CDR2: MNHEY and SMNVEV (reference sequence).